The rows below give T cell receptor beta chains drawn from one sample of a study of human T cells and chemical hapten exposure. TCRdb processed the RACE reads anew with MiXCR; each CDR3 protein has one entry. The data show 150,000 to 200,000 distinct CDR3 sequences, approximately 24% seen once. Sequencing used whole blood, obtained in connection with sensitization to the hapten diphenylcyclopropenone (DPC). These receptor sequences come from a woman aged 40 to 50 with alopecia areata. Some clones in this sample may be carry-over from other donors' samples. Each CDR3 is given with its conserved first and last residue. The D gene is left open where the match is weak. Clone size is not always given. Where it is, it says once, few, many or a class for expanded clones.

CDR3aa: CAISADYEQYF; CDR3nt: TGTGCCATCAGTGCGGACTACGAGCAGTACTTC; abundance: few; j_gene: TRBJ2-7; d_gene: .; v_gene: TRBV10-3
CDR3aa: CASSQAGSTDTQYF; CDR3nt: TGCGCCAGCAGCCAAGCGGGTAGCACAGATACGCAGTATTTT; abundance: .; j_gene: TRBJ2-3; d_gene: .; v_gene: TRBV4-3
CDR3aa: CASSPPVRADLNEQFF; CDR3nt: TGTGCCAGCAGCCCCCCGGTACGGGCGGACCTCAATGAGCAGTTCTTC; abundance: .; j_gene: TRBJ2-1; d_gene: .; v_gene: TRBV27
CDR3aa: CASSISVGNSPLHF; CDR3nt: TGTGCCAGCAGTATCTCGGTGGGGAATTCACCCCTCCACTTT; abundance: many; j_gene: TRBJ1-6; d_gene: .; v_gene: TRBV28
CDR3aa: CASSPNARTEQYF; CDR3nt: TGCGCCAGCAGCCCGAACGCCCGGACCGAGCAGTACTTC; abundance: .; j_gene: TRBJ2-7; d_gene: .; v_gene: TRBV5-1
CDR3aa: CASSGGVAGASEQFF; CDR3nt: TGTGCCAGCAGCGGAGGAGTAGCGGGAGCGAGTGAGCAGTTCTTC; abundance: once; j_gene: TRBJ2-1; d_gene: TRBD2; v_gene: TRBV7-9
CDR3aa: CASSGGSTYYGYTF; CDR3nt: TGTGCCAGCAGTGGGGGGTCTACGTACTATGGCTACACCTTC; abundance: .; j_gene: TRBJ1-2; d_gene: .; v_gene: TRBV6-2/TRBV6-3
CDR3aa: CASSLAGGATDTQYF; CDR3nt: TGTGCCAGCAGTTTGGCAGGGGGGGCGACAGATACGCAGTATTTT; abundance: .; j_gene: TRBJ2-3; d_gene: .; v_gene: TRBV28
CDR3aa: CASRPQGGREKLFF; CDR3nt: TGTGCCAGCAGGCCACAGGGGGGAAGGGAAAAACTGTTTTTT; abundance: .; j_gene: TRBJ1-4; d_gene: TRBD1; v_gene: TRBV6-5
CDR3aa: CASSEGTAEKLFF; CDR3nt: TGTGCCAGCAGTGAGGGGACTGCAGAAAAACTGTTTTTT; abundance: .; j_gene: TRBJ1-4; d_gene: .; v_gene: TRBV2
CDR3aa: CSARDNWDEQFF; CDR3nt: TGCAGTGCTAGAGATAACTGGGATGAGCAGTTCTTC; abundance: few; j_gene: TRBJ2-1; d_gene: .; v_gene: TRBV20-1
CDR3aa: CASSLVRGHEQYF; CDR3nt: TGCGCCAGCAGCTTGGTGAGAGGGCACGAGCAGTACTTC; abundance: few; j_gene: TRBJ2-7; d_gene: .; v_gene: TRBV5-1
CDR3aa: CASSPWGETGETQYF; CDR3nt: TGTGCCAGCAGCCCGTGGGGGGAGACGGGCGAGACCCAGTACTTC; abundance: .; j_gene: TRBJ2-5; d_gene: .; v_gene: TRBV9
CDR3aa: CASSRDKRAGGNEQFF; CDR3nt: TGTGCCAGCAGCCGGGATAAAAGAGCCGGGGGGAATGAGCAGTTCTTC; abundance: .; j_gene: TRBJ2-1; d_gene: TRBD2; v_gene: TRBV7-2
CDR3aa: CSAAGSGSATYEQYF; CDR3nt: TGCAGTGCTGCCGGTAGCGGGAGCGCTACCTACGAGCAGTACTTC; abundance: .; j_gene: TRBJ2-7; d_gene: TRBD2; v_gene: TRBV20-1
CDR3aa: CSVVGGGMETQYF; CDR3nt: TGCAGCGTTGTTGGGGGTGGAATGGAGACCCAGTACTTC; abundance: few; j_gene: TRBJ2-5; d_gene: .; v_gene: TRBV29-1
CDR3aa: CASRQGLAGPANTGELFF; CDR3nt: TGTGCCAGCAGGCAAGGACTAGCGGGGCCGGCGAACACCGGGGAGCTGTTTTTT; abundance: .; j_gene: TRBJ2-2; d_gene: TRBD2; v_gene: TRBV12-3/TRBV12-4
CDR3aa: CASEGGGNTIYF; CDR3nt: TGTGCCAGCGAAGGAGGAGGAAACACCATATATTTT; abundance: .; j_gene: TRBJ1-3; d_gene: .; v_gene: TRBV6-6
CDR3aa: CASNPRQGASEKLFF; CDR3nt: TGTGCCAGCAACCCAAGACAGGGGGCGAGTGAAAAACTGTTTTTT; abundance: many; j_gene: TRBJ1-4; d_gene: TRBD1; v_gene: TRBV5-5
CDR3aa: CASSKTGVSTDTQYF; CDR3nt: TGTGCCAGCAGCAAAACAGGGGTTAGCACAGATACGCAGTATTTT; abundance: few; j_gene: TRBJ2-3; d_gene: TRBD1; v_gene: TRBV7-2
CDR3aa: CASRDTLFDEQFF; CDR3nt: TGTGCCAGCAGGGACACGTTGTTCGATGAGCAGTTCTTC; abundance: .; j_gene: TRBJ2-1; d_gene: .; v_gene: TRBV6-2/TRBV6-3
CDR3aa: CASSLGGRGGSETQYF; CDR3nt: TGTGCCAGCAGCTTAGGCGGGAGGGGGGGATCAGAGACCCAGTACTTC; abundance: .; j_gene: TRBJ2-5; d_gene: TRBD2; v_gene: TRBV7-2
CDR3aa: CSVEGTNEKLFF; CDR3nt: TGCAGCGTTGAGGGGACTAATGAAAAACTGTTTTTT; abundance: few; j_gene: TRBJ1-4; d_gene: .; v_gene: TRBV29-1
CDR3aa: CASSLEGAGYEQYF; CDR3nt: TGTGCCAGCAGCTTAGAGGGGGCAGGGTACGAGCAGTACTTC; abundance: many; j_gene: TRBJ2-7; d_gene: TRBD1; v_gene: TRBV7-2
CDR3aa: CASSRLAVSGANVLTF; CDR3nt: TGTGCCAGCAGCCGATTAGCGGTGTCTGGGGCCAACGTCCTGACTTTC; abundance: .; j_gene: TRBJ2-6; d_gene: .; v_gene: TRBV6-5
CDR3aa: CAWSVQLAGGNEQFF; CDR3nt: TGTGCCTGGAGTGTACAGCTAGCGGGGGGCAATGAGCAGTTCTTC; abundance: few; j_gene: TRBJ2-1; d_gene: TRBD2; v_gene: TRBV30
CDR3aa: CAISAGQGFYEQYF; CDR3nt: TGTGCCATCAGTGCTGGACAGGGGTTCTACGAGCAGTACTTC; abundance: .; j_gene: TRBJ2-7; d_gene: TRBD1; v_gene: TRBV10-3
CDR3aa: CSVEDPTSGTGSLNEQFF; CDR3nt: TGCAGCGTTGAAGATCCGACATCCGGGACAGGGTCTTTGAATGAGCAGTTCTTC; abundance: .; j_gene: TRBJ2-1; d_gene: TRBD1; v_gene: TRBV29-1
CDR3aa: CASSLRPEGGEQYF; CDR3nt: TGTGCCAGCAGCCTGCGCCCAGAGGGCGGAGAGCAGTACTTC; abundance: .; j_gene: TRBJ2-7; d_gene: .; v_gene: TRBV7-8
CDR3aa: CASSWDREGGYTF; CDR3nt: TGTGCCAGCAGTTGGGACAGGGAAGGCGGCTACACCTTC; abundance: few; j_gene: TRBJ1-2; d_gene: TRBD1; v_gene: TRBV27
CDR3aa: CAISGAQPGGADTQYF; CDR3nt: TGTGCCATCAGTGGGGCGCAGCCTGGCGGCGCAGATACGCAGTATTTT; abundance: few; j_gene: TRBJ2-3; d_gene: .; v_gene: TRBV10-3
CDR3aa: CSVGGGGDSQPQHF; CDR3nt: TGCAGCGTTGGGGGGGGAGGGGATAGTCAGCCCCAGCATTTT; abundance: many; j_gene: TRBJ1-5; d_gene: .; v_gene: TRBV29-1
CDR3aa: CASSKGGGSYNEQFF; CDR3nt: TGTGCCAGCAGTAAAGGAGGGGGGTCCTACAATGAGCAGTTCTTC; abundance: .; j_gene: TRBJ2-1; d_gene: .; v_gene: TRBV28
CDR3aa: CASSLVTGLQETQYF; CDR3nt: TGCGCCAGCAGCTTGGTGACAGGGCTTCAAGAGACCCAGTACTTC; abundance: few; j_gene: TRBJ2-5; d_gene: TRBD1; v_gene: TRBV5-1
CDR3aa: CASNTRLASYNEQFF; CDR3nt: TGTGCCAGCAACACCAGACTAGCCTCCTACAATGAGCAGTTCTTC; abundance: few; j_gene: TRBJ2-1; d_gene: TRBD2; v_gene: TRBV7-4
CDR3aa: CASSPNLAGGTTGELFF; CDR3nt: TGCGCCAGCAGCCCTAACCTAGCGGGAGGAACCACCGGGGAGCTGTTTTTT; abundance: few; j_gene: TRBJ2-2; d_gene: TRBD2; v_gene: TRBV4-3
CDR3aa: CASSLRGGADTQYF; CDR3nt: TGTGCCAGCAGTCTTCGGGGCGGAGCAGATACGCAGTATTTT; abundance: .; j_gene: TRBJ2-3; d_gene: .; v_gene: TRBV28
CDR3aa: CSARSIRLAGVRYNEQFF; CDR3nt: TGCAGTGCTAGAAGTATTAGGCTAGCGGGAGTACGCTACAATGAGCAGTTCTTC; abundance: .; j_gene: TRBJ2-1; d_gene: TRBD2; v_gene: TRBV20-1
CDR3aa: CASSSTGEEQYF; CDR3nt: TGTGCCAGCAGCTCGACAGGGGAGGAGCAGTACTTC; abundance: .; j_gene: TRBJ2-7; d_gene: TRBD1; v_gene: TRBV11-2
CDR3aa: CSARTTGDNSPLHF; CDR3nt: TGCAGTGCTAGAACGACAGGGGACAATTCACCCCTCCACTTT; abundance: .; j_gene: TRBJ1-6; d_gene: TRBD1; v_gene: TRBV20-1
CDR3aa: CASSRWDSYEQYF; CDR3nt: TGTGCCAGCAGCCGATGGGACTCCTACGAGCAGTACTTC; abundance: .; j_gene: TRBJ2-7; d_gene: .; v_gene: TRBV7-9
CDR3aa: CASSLAARGQGGYTF; CDR3nt: TGTGCCAGCAGCTTAGCGGCCAGGGGGCAGGGTGGCTACACCTTC; abundance: .; j_gene: TRBJ1-2; d_gene: TRBD1; v_gene: TRBV7-2
CDR3aa: CSVGKGGTEAFF; CDR3nt: TGCAGCGTTGGGAAGGGAGGAACTGAAGCTTTCTTT; abundance: .; j_gene: TRBJ1-1; d_gene: .; v_gene: TRBV29-1
CDR3aa: CASSPGLAGTDTQYF; CDR3nt: TGTGCCAGCAGTCCCGGACTAGCGGGAACAGATACGCAGTATTTT; abundance: few; j_gene: TRBJ2-3; d_gene: TRBD2; v_gene: TRBV6-1
CDR3aa: CASRTQAMNTEAFF; CDR3nt: TGTGCCAGCAGAACACAGGCTATGAACACTGAAGCTTTCTTT; abundance: .; j_gene: TRBJ1-1; d_gene: .; v_gene: TRBV2
CDR3aa: CASSMALGNGYTF; CDR3nt: TGTGCCAGCAGCATGGCCCTAGGCAATGGCTACACCTTC; abundance: .; j_gene: TRBJ1-2; d_gene: .; v_gene: TRBV12-3/TRBV12-4
CDR3aa: CASSETARGEQFF; CDR3nt: TGTGCCAGCAGTGAGACAGCGCGGGGTGAGCAGTTCTTC; abundance: .; j_gene: TRBJ2-1; d_gene: .; v_gene: TRBV6-4
CDR3aa: CASSVGVQGTEAFF; CDR3nt: TGTGCCAGCAGCGTAGGGGTGCAGGGTACTGAAGCTTTCTTT; abundance: .; j_gene: TRBJ1-1; d_gene: .; v_gene: TRBV9